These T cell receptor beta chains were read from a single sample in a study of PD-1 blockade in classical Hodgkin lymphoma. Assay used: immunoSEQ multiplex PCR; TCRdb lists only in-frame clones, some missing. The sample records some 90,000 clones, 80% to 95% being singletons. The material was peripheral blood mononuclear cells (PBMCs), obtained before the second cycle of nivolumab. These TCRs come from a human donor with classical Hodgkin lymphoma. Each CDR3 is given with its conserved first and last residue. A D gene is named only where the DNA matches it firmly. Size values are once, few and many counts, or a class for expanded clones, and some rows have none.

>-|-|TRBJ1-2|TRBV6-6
CASSTSDNYGYTF
TGTGCCAGCAGTACCTCAGATAACTATGGCTACACCTTC
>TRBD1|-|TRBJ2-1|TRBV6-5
CASSFLQGAAYNEQFF
TGTGCCAGCAGTTTTCTACAGGGGGCAGCCTACAATGAGCAGTTCTTC
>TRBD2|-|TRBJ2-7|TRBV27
CASTPTKTSGSYEQYF
TGTGCCAGCACCCCGACGAAGACTAGCGGGAGCTACGAGCAGTACTTC
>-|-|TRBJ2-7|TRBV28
CATQTGTEIREQYF
TGTGCCACTCAGACCGGGACGGAGATCCGCGAGCAGTACTTC
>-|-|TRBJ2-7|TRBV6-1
CASSGPGRSIYEQYF
TGTGCCAGCAGTGGCCCTGGACGGAGCATCTACGAGCAGTACTTC
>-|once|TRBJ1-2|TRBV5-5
CASSLNEGINYGYTF
TGTGCCAGCAGCTTGAATGAGGGCATAAACTATGGCTACACCTTC
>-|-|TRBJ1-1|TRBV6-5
CASSYTKLGTEAFF
TGTGCCAGCAGTTACACGAAACTCGGCACTGAAGCTTTCTTT
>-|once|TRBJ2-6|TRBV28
CASSYGANVLTF
TGTGCCAGCAGTTATGGGGCCAACGTCCTGACTTTC
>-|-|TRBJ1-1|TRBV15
CATSIRGGVNTEAFF
TGTGCCACCAGCATCAGGGGAGGGGTGAACACTGAAGCTTTCTTT
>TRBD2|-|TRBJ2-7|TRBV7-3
CASSLRGSYEQYF
TGTGCCAGCAGCTTACGCGGGAGCTACGAGCAGTACTTC
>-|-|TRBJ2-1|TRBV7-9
CASSSGGDEQFF
TGTGCCAGCAGCTCCGGGGGCGATGAGCAGTTCTTC
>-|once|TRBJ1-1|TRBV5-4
CASINTGTGNTEAFF
TGTGCCAGCATCAATACCGGGACGGGGAACACTGAAGCTTTCTTT
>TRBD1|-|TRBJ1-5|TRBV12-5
CASGFGTGGDQPQHF
TGTGCTAGTGGTTTTGGGACAGGGGGGGATCAGCCCCAGCATTTT
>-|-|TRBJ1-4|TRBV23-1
CASQTTNRRATNEKLFF
TGCGCCAGCCAGACCACCAATCGGAGGGCAACTAATGAAAAACTGTTTTTT
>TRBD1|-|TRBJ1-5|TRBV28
CASIGIRQGSGQPQHF
TGTGCCAGCATCGGAATCCGACAGGGTAGCGGTCAGCCCCAGCATTTT
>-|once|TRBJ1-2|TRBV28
CASRLPNGYTF
TGTGCCAGCAGACTTCCAAACGGCTACACCTTC
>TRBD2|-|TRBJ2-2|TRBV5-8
CASSLGLAGGYTGELFF
TGTGCCAGCAGCTTGGGACTAGCGGGAGGGTACACCGGGGAGCTGTTTTTT
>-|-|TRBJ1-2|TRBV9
CASSTRRGSYGYTF
TGTGCCAGCAGCACTAGACGGGGGAGCTATGGCTACACCTTC
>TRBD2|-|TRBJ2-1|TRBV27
CASSFGTSGQNEQFF
TGTGCCAGCAGTTTCGGGACTAGCGGGCAGAATGAGCAGTTCTTC
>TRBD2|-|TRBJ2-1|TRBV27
CASRLAGYEQFF
TGTGCCAGCAGGCTAGCGGGTTATGAGCAGTTCTTC
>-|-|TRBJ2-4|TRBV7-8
CASSLPVFTRERNIQYF
TGTGCCAGCAGCTTACCCGTCTTTACGCGCGAAAGAAACATTCAGTACTTC
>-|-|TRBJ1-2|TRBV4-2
CASSREPGPNYGYTF
TGTGCCAGCAGCAGAGAACCGGGACCCAACTATGGCTACACCTTC
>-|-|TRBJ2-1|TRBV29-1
CSVEAGSYNEQFF
TGCAGCGTTGAAGCGGGAAGCTACAATGAGCAGTTCTTC
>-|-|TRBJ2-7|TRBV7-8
CASSLGFGRASYEQYF
TGTGCCAGCAGCTTAGGGTTCGGCAGGGCCTCCTACGAGCAGTACTTC
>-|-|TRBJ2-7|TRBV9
CASSVAKTPSYEQYF
TGTGCCAGCAGCGTTGCGAAGACACCGTCCTACGAGCAGTACTTC
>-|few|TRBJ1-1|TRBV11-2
CASSEGGVGAFF
TGTGCCAGCTCCGAAGGTGGTGTCGGGGCTTTCTTT
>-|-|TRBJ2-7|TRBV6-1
CASRSTEASYEQYF
TGTGCCAGCAGGTCGACCGAGGCATCCTACGAGCAGTACTTC
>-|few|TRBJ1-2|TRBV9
CASNNNYGYTF
TGTGCCAGCAATAATAACTATGGCTACACCTTC
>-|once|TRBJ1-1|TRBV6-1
CASSESIARTANTEAFF
TGTGCCAGCAGTGAATCCATCGCCCGGACCGCGAACACTGAAGCTTTCTTT